Below are 30 T cell receptor beta chains sequenced from a single sample in a study of post-analysis software for immune sequencing data. Study-level points and caveats: Five or six TRBV segments, TRBV5-6, TRBV5-1 and TRBV20-1 among them, were found more frequent in patients than controls.

The antigens for these receptors are not known. The library was made from cDNA and included unique molecular identifiers. TCRdb used MiXCR to reprocess the PCR reads, holding one entry per CDR3 protein. The sample has fewer than 900,000 distinct CDR3 sequences; approximately 44% are singletons. The specimen sequenced was blood. These receptors originate from a girl aged 5-17 years with multiple sclerosis.

The chain couples TRBV27 to TRBJ1-2; 10 bases are a match to TRBD1. The J segment lost 5 bases and the V segment lost 0 bases, leaving 6 bases of the junction unmatched. The CDR3 covers 16 residues. The germline V gene has CDR1 MNHEY and CDR2 SMNVEV (reference sequence). The CDR3 DNA reads TGTGCCAGCAGTTTATCGTGGGACAGGGGATGGTATGGCTACACCTTC. Its protein product is CASSLSWDRGWYGYTF.

This clonotype has only one observation. This CDR3 reads CASSQGPGTEAFF. Written as DNA, the CDR3 is TGTGCCAGTTCACAGGGGCCTGGTACTGAAGCTTTCTTT. The rearrangement uses TRBV12-3 or TRBV12-4 and TRBJ1-1; 7 positions agree with TRBD1. The CDR3 has 13 amino acids. With 9 bases clipped from V and 5 bases from J, the junction kept 9 bases outside the gene matches.

The rearrangement uses TRBV29-1 and TRBJ2-1; TRBD2 agrees at 12 bases. CDR1 SQVTM and CDR2 ANQGSEA come from the germline V gene. The length of the CDR3 is 15 residues. Trimming cost V 6 bases and J 4 bases; bases outside gene matches: 7. The CDR3 protein is CSVYLTSGRYNEQFF. CDR3 in DNA: TGCAGCGTGTACCTAACTAGCGGGAGGTACAATGAGCAGTTCTTC.

The chain is built from TRBV6-5 and TRBJ2-7; 11 bases line up with TRBD1. The CDR3 extends over 15 amino acids. The germline CDR1 and CDR2 sequences are MNHEY and SVGAGI. The junction had 6 bases not matched to a gene; V was cut back by 5 bases and J by 3 bases. The CDR3 is CASSAPGQGGYEQYF. The CDR3 region has the DNA TGTGCCAGCAGTGCCCCGGGACAGGGGGGCTACGAGCAGTACTTC.

This clonotype appeared a few times. The chain combines TRBV6-2 or TRBV6-3 with TRBJ1-2, with D perhaps TRBD1 (5 bases). The V end was cut by 2 bases, the J end by 4 bases, with 20 bases between. The length of the CDR3 is 17 residues. CDR1 and CDR2 (germline): MNHEY, SVGEGT. The CDR3 coding sequence is TGTGCCAGCAGTTACGAACCCCGCGGGGCGCTAGGCTATGGCTACACCTTC. Its translation is CASSYEPRGALGYGYTF.

This clonotype was counted only a few times. The chain recombines TRBV29-1 with TRBJ2-5, with D uncertain. The V gene's germline CDR1 is SQVTM and CDR2 ANQGSEA. Trimming cost V 0 bases and J 11 bases, with 13 bases left between them. The length of the CDR3 is 12 residues. The CDR3 DNA is TGCAGCGTTGAAGACGGTCGGTTGGAGCAGTACTTC. Protein: CSVEDGRLEQYF.

The V gene is TRBV27, the J gene TRBJ2-1; possibly TRBD2 for D (5 bases). The germline CDR1 and CDR2 sequences are MNHEY and SMNVEV (reference sequence). The CDR3 contains 12 residues. V gave up 5 bases and J gave up 8 bases, with 10 bases separating them. CDR3 DNA sequence: TGTGCCAGCAGTCCGGACTTATATGAGCAGTTCTTC. Translated, it gives CASSPDLYEQFF.

The chain is built from TRBV29-1 and TRBJ1-1; no firm D call. Deletions cut 0 bases from V and 0 bases from J, with 11 bases between. The CDR3 runs 15 residues. Germline V gene lookup returns CDR1 SQVTM and CDR2 ANQGSEA. The CDR3 DNA sequence: TGCAGCGTTGAAGAGGGTAGACTAATGAACACTGAAGCTTTCTTT. Protein sequence: CSVEEGRLMNTEAFF.

The sample holds a few counts of this clonotype. The V call is TRBV20-1, the J call TRBJ2-6; D is possibly TRBD1 (5 bases). Looked up from germline, CDR1 is DFQATT and CDR2 is SNEGSKA (reference sequence). Trimming shortened V by 3 bases and J by 0 bases, and 9 bases separated the two germline ends. This CDR3 is 15 amino acids long. The CDR3 nucleotides read TGCAGTGCTAGGGACACCTACTCTGGGGCCAACGTCCTGACTTTC. It is translated as CSARDTYSGANVLTF.

The chain links TRBV5-1 to TRBJ2-7; D is uncertain. Trimming shortened V by 3 bases and J by 0 bases, and 10 bases separated the two germline ends. Germline assignment: CDR1 SGHRS and CDR2 YFSETQ. The CDR3 is 14 amino acids. The CDR3 region is CASSSDWDSYEQYF. Here the CDR3 DNA reads TGCGCCAGCAGCTCAGACTGGGACTCCTACGAGCAGTACTTC. The full variable domain, with the rest looked up from reference TRBV5-1 and TRBJ2-7, is KAGVTQTPRYLIKTRGQQVTLSCSPISGHRSVSWYQQTPGQGLQFLFEYFSETQRNKGNFPGRFSGRQFSNSRSEMNVSTLELGDSALYLCASSSDWDSYEQYFGPGTRLTVT.

The chain is built from TRBV28 and TRBJ2-5; tentatively, D is TRBD2 (6 bases). The V end was cut by 6 bases, the J end by 2 bases, with 16 bases between. Germline values: CDR1 MDHEN, CDR2 SYDVKM. CDR3 length: 15 residues. In nucleotides, the CDR3 is TGTGCCAGCAGCATTACGCGCGGGGTGCAAGAGACCCAGTACTTC. This encodes CASSITRGVQETQYF.

This chain connects TRBV10-3 to TRBJ2-5; 9 bases map to TRBD1. The DNA end lines up better with TRBJ2-7; the J call may be wrong. Germline CDR1 ENHRY, CDR2 SYGVKD. The CDR3 spans 15 residues. The CDR3 nucleotides read TGTGCCATCAGTGAGGCTCTACAGGGGGCGTACGAGCAGTACTTC. Protein: CAISEALQGAYEQYF.

The J gene is TRBJ2-1, the V gene TRBV5-6; TRBD2 matches 9 bases. Trimming took 4 bases from V and 15 from J; bases not matched to a gene: 8. The CDR3 runs 12 residues. CDR1 and CDR2 (germline): SGHDT, YYEEEE. CDR3 DNA sequence: TGTGCCAGCAGCATGGGACTAGCTACGACGTTCTTC. Its protein product is CASSMGLATTFF. The variable domain in full, completed from reference TRBV5-6 and TRBJ2-1, reads DAGVTQSPTHLIKTRGQQVTLRCSPKSGHDTVSWYQQALGQGPQFIFQYYEEEERQRGNFPDRFSGHQFPNYSSELNVNALLLGDSALYLCASSMGLATTFFGPGTRLTVL.

This clonotype has only a few counts. The V gene is TRBV7-9, the J gene TRBJ2-4; TRBD1 aligns across 10 bases. The end of the DNA fits TRBJ2-7 better, so the J call may be wrong. Germline V gives CDR1 SEHNR, CDR2 FQNEAQ (reference sequence). The CDR3 extends over 15 amino acids. The CDR3 coding sequence is TGTGCCAGCAGCCCCCGGACAGGGGGTGCCTACGAGCAGTACTTC. This codes for CASSPRTGGAYEQYF.

The chain is built from TRBV12-3 or TRBV12-4 and TRBJ1-2; 8 bases are shared with TRBD1. The CDR3 loop spans 11 amino acids. The V gene end was trimmed by 6 bases and the J gene end by 12 bases; junction bases not matched to a gene: 6. CDR3 sequence: CASSWRGQDTF. The CDR3 region has the DNA TGTGCCAGCAGCTGGCGGGGACAGGACACCTTC.

The chain joins TRBV24-1 to TRBJ2-1; 9 positions match TRBD1. The CDR3 has 17 amino acids. Germline trimming cut 1 base from V and 0 bases from J; bases unmatched to any gene: 3. Per germline, CDR1 KGHDR and CDR2 SFDVKD. CDR3 sequence (DNA): TGTGCCACCAGTGATTTCGGGACAGGGAGCTCCTACAATGAGCAGTTCTTC. This encodes CATSDFGTGSSYNEQFF.

The chain couples TRBV7-2 to TRBJ2-3, with D hard to call. Germline V gene data show CDR1 as SGHTA and CDR2 as FQGNSA. The CDR3 is 14 residues long. V lost 1 base to trimming and J lost 2 bases, with 7 bases between them. CDR3 sequence (DNA): TGTGCCAGCAGCTTAGGAGCACCCACAGATACGCAGTATTTT. This encodes CASSLGAPTDTQYF.

This chain connects TRBV5-6 to TRBJ2-5; 12 nucleotides align to TRBD2. The CDR3 is 15 amino acids. Germline V CDR1 and CDR2: SGHDT, YYEEEE. V was pared by 3 bases and J by 4 bases, with 4 bases of the junction left unmatched. The CDR3 nucleotides are TGTGCCAGCAGCTCCACACTAGCGGGGGGAGAGACCCAGTACTTC. This translates into CASSSTLAGGETQYF.

This clonotype was seen more than once but under ten times. CDR3 loop: CASSQLTGTDYEQYF. CDR3 coding DNA: TGTGCCAGCAGCCAGCTTACAGGAACAGACTACGAGCAGTACTTC. V usage is TRBV4-2 and J usage is TRBJ2-7; weak D call: TRBD1 (5 bases). In germline, CDR1 is LGHNA, CDR2 YNFKEQ. CDR3 length: 15 amino acids. Deletions cut 3 bases from V and 3 bases from J, with 15 bases between.

The chain joins TRBV5-1 to TRBJ2-1, with 8 bases matching TRBD2. The CDR3 spans 14 residues. Germline trimming cut 0 bases from V and 10 bases from J; bases unmatched to any gene: 6. Germline lookup yields CDR1 SGHRS and CDR2 YFSETQ. The CDR3: CASSLGSGLGEQFF. In DNA form, the CDR3 reads TGCGCCAGCAGCTTGGGATCGGGACTAGGGGAGCAGTTCTTC.

This clonotype was seen more than once but under ten times. The V gene is TRBV10-3, the J gene TRBJ1-2, with D tentatively TRBD1 (5 bases). With 5 bases removed from V and 6 bases from J, the gap between germline ends came to 7 bases. Germline CDR1 and CDR2: ENHRY and SYGVKD. This CDR3 region has 11 residues. The CDR3 nucleotides are TGTGCCATCAGTCAGGGACATGGCTACACCTTC. It encodes CAISQGHGYTF.

V is TRBV24-1 and J is TRBJ2-3; 10 bases are shared with TRBD1. V shed 0 bases, J shed 9 bases, and the junction held 5 bases outside the gene matches. This CDR3 has 15 residues. Per germline, CDR1 KGHDR and CDR2 SFDVKD. The CDR3 reads CATSDLDRGHRTQYF. For the CDR3, the DNA is TGTGCCACCAGTGATTTGGACAGGGGGCATAGGACGCAGTATTTT.

The chain combines TRBV7-9 with TRBJ2-7; the D gene could be TRBD1 or TRBD2 (5 bases each). CDR1 SEHNR and CDR2 FQNEAQ come from the germline V gene (reference sequence). This CDR3 contains 16 residues. V lost 1 base and J lost 1, with 14 bases in between. CDR3 in DNA: TGTGCCAGCAGCTTAGAGGGGAGTATTGGATCCTACGAGCAGTACTTC. This encodes CASSLEGSIGSYEQYF.

This clonotype has only a few counts. This chain joins TRBV7-9 and TRBJ2-1; D not certain. V lost 3 bases and J 10 bases, leaving 7 bases between the germline ends. Germline lookup yields CDR1 SEHNR and CDR2 FQNEAQ (reference sequence). CDR3 length: 11 amino acids. In DNA form, the CDR3 reads TGTGCCAGCAGCTTCGGCGCGGAGCAGTTCTTC. As protein: CASSFGAEQFF.

The CDR3 nucleotides read TGTGCTAGCCAGTCGGGCGGGAGGACCTACAATGAGCAGTTCTTC. This encodes CASQSGGRTYNEQFF. J is TRBJ2-1 and V is TRBV2, with 8 bases that match TRBD2. This CDR3 has 15 amino acids. Looked up from germline, CDR1 is SNHLY and CDR2 is FYNNEI. Supplemented by reference TRBV2 and TRBJ2-1, the full variable domain reads EPEVTQTPSHQVTQMGQEVILRCVPISNHLYFYWYRQILGQKVEFLVSFYNNEISEKSEIFDDQFSVERPDGSNFTLKIRSTKLEDSAMYFCASQSGGRTYNEQFFGPGTRLTVL.

V and J are TRBV12-3 or TRBV12-4 and TRBJ2-7; 12 nucleotides agree with TRBD1. The J call may be incorrect, as the DNA end agrees better with TRBJ2-4. This CDR3 is 13 amino acids long. The chain's CDR3 is CASSRGQGAIQYF. Here the CDR3 DNA reads TGTGCCAGCAGCCGGGGACAGGGGGCCATTCAGTACTTC.

This clonotype was counted between two and nine times. The genes are TRBV5-1 and TRBJ2-7; 10 nucleotides match TRBD1. The CDR3 loop spans 15 amino acids. Germline V gene sequence: CDR1 SGHRS, CDR2 YFSETQ. V gave up 5 bases and J gave up 5 bases; unmatched junction bases: 10. CDR3: CASRYGQGERDEQYF. CDR3 in DNA: TGCGCCAGCAGATATGGACAGGGGGAGAGAGACGAGCAGTACTTC.

V gene TRBV9 combines with J gene TRBJ2-5, with D uncertain. The germline V gene encodes CDR1 SGDLS and CDR2 YYNGEE. CDR3 length equals 15 residues. Trimming took off 0 bases at V and 5 bases at J, with 14 bases between the two ends. CDR3: CASSVGQKNSETQYF. For the CDR3, the DNA is TGTGCCAGCAGCGTAGGGCAGAAAAATTCGGAGACCCAGTACTTC.

This clonotype came up a few times. J is TRBJ2-5 and V is TRBV15; 8 nucleotides agree with TRBD1. CDR1 is LNHNV and CDR2 is YYDKDF in the germline V gene (reference sequence). There are 17 residues in the CDR3. V dropped 2 bases and J dropped 4; count of bases not matched to a gene: 12. The CDR3 bases are TGTGCCACCAGCAGACCCCCGGACAGGGAGTTAAGAGAGACCCAGTACTTC. This sequence encodes CATSRPPDRELRETQYF.

V and J are TRBV12-3 or TRBV12-4 and TRBJ2-5; 8 bases agree with TRBD2. V gave up 0 bases and J gave up 5 bases; unmatched junction bases: 11. The CDR3 sequence is 17 residues long. For the CDR3, the DNA is TGTGCCAGCAGTTTAGCACGACTAGCGATAGATGGTGAGACCCAGTACTTC. Translation: CASSLARLAIDGETQYF.